Following are 13 T cell receptor beta chains from one sample sequenced in a study of blood T cell repertoires in COVID-19. The repertoire was sequenced with immunoSEQ multiplex PCR; TCRdb's copy has only in-frame clones and lacks some. The sample holds 200,000 to 250,000 clones, over 80% seen once. The source material was peripheral blood. Source of these receptors: a man aged 25-45 years with COVID-19, enrolled during active disease.

The chain uses TRBV6-5 and TRBJ2-7; 7 bases are a match to TRBD1. V trimming: 5 bases; J trimming: 4 bases; junction bases outside the gene matches: 8. This CDR3 is built from 14 residues. In germline, CDR1 is MNHEY, CDR2 SVGAGI. Written as DNA, the CDR3 is TGTGCCAGCAGTCTAAAAAAGACAGGGTACGAGCAGTACTTC. This translates into CASSLKKTGYEQYF.

This chain connects TRBV9 to TRBJ2-3, with 8 bases that match TRBD1. Germline V lookup: CDR1 SGDLS, CDR2 YYNGEE. The length of the CDR3 is 14 residues. The V gene end was trimmed by 4 bases and the J gene end by 6 bases; junction bases not matched to a gene: 7. CDR3 in amino acids: CASSFDRGWDTQYF. CDR3 sequence (DNA): TGTGCCAGCAGCTTCGACAGGGGCTGGGATACGCAGTATTTT.

Here the CDR3 DNA reads TGTGCCAGCAGCCAGGACAGTCCCTACGAGCAGTACTTC. As protein: CASSQDSPYEQYF. This sequence joins TRBV28 and TRBJ2-7, with a tentative D call TRBD1 (6 bases). V lost 6 bases and J lost 2, with 11 bases in between. Germline-derived CDR1 and CDR2 are MDHEN and SYDVKM. The CDR3 has 13 amino acids. Variable domain in full (rest from reference TRBV28 and TRBJ2-7): DVKVTQSSRYLVKRTGEKVFLECVQDMDHENMFWYRQDPGLGLRLIYFSYDVKMKEKGDIPEGYSVSREKKERFSLILESASTNQTSMYLCASSQDSPYEQYFGPGTRLTVT.

This chain joins TRBV28 and TRBJ2-4; 7 bases agree with TRBD2. The CDR3 runs 16 residues. After removal of 2 bases from V and 0 bases from J, the junction contained 4 bases not matched to a gene. Germline V CDR1 and CDR2: MDHEN, SYDVKM. The CDR3 DNA reads as TGTGCCAGCAGTTTACGCCTAGCGGTAGCCAAAAACATTCAGTACTTC. It codes for CASSLRLAVAKNIQYF.

This chain links TRBV28 with TRBJ2-7; TRBD1 matches at 8 bases. The CDR3 length is 15 residues. The V segment lost 6 bases and the J segment 4 bases; nucleotides outside the gene matches: 11. The germline V gene has CDR1 MDHEN and CDR2 SYDVKM. DNA for the CDR3: TGTGCCAGCAGCAGCGGACAGGGAGGTTTTTACGAGCAGTACTTC. It encodes CASSSGQGGFYEQYF. Full variable domain (missing parts from reference TRBV28 and TRBJ2-7): DVKVTQSSRYLVKRTGEKVFLECVQDMDHENMFWYRQDPGLGLRLIYFSYDVKMKEKGDIPEGYSVSREKKERFSLILESASTNQTSMYLCASSSGQGGFYEQYFGPGTRLTVT.

About this clone: This sample also contains other DNA sequences that code for the same CDR3. The chain uses TRBV27 and TRBJ2-1; D might be TRBD2 (6 bases). The V gene's germline CDR1 is MNHEY and CDR2 SMNVEV (reference sequence). V shed 6 bases and J shed 4 bases, with 10 bases lying between them. The CDR3 is made up of 13 amino acids. The CDR3 DNA reads TGTGCCAGCAGCCCGGGACTGTACAATGAGCAGTTCTTC. This sequence encodes CASSPGLYNEQFF.

The rearrangement links TRBV7-8 to TRBJ1-2, with 9 nucleotides matching TRBD1. The CDR3 extends over 15 amino acids. V was pared by 3 bases and J by 4 bases, with 6 bases of the junction left unmatched. Looked up from germline, CDR1 is SGHVS and CDR2 is FQNEAQ. In DNA, the CDR3 is TGTGCCAGCAGCTTGGGACAGGGACCCTCCTATGGCTACACCTTC. Protein product: CASSLGQGPSYGYTF.

The chain has TRBV19 and TRBJ1-1; D gene ambiguous. V was pared by 2 bases and J by 5 bases, with 15 bases between. The CDR3 sequence is 15 residues long. Germline V gene sequence: CDR1 LNHDA, CDR2 SQIVND (reference sequence). The DNA for the CDR3 is TGTGCCAGTAGTATATGGGGATCGGGAAGGACTGAAGCTTTCTTT. Amino acids: CASSIWGSGRTEAFF.

This chain uses TRBV4-2 with TRBJ2-1; tentatively, D is TRBD1 (7 bases). V was cut by 0 bases and J by 7 bases, with 16 bases left in between. The CDR3 has 16 amino acids. Germline-derived CDR1 and CDR2 are LGHNA and YNFKEQ. The CDR3 DNA is TGTGCCAGCAGCCAAGATACGGCACAGGGGAGGAATGAGCAGTTCTTC. Translation gives CASSQDTAQGRNEQFF.

This chain connects TRBV7-8 to TRBJ1-5, with 7 bases fitting TRBD1. CDR1 and CDR2 from the germline V gene are SGHVS and FQNEAQ. The CDR3 extends over 14 amino acids. V was clipped by 4 bases and J by 5 bases; unmatched bases: 5. The CDR3 spells CASSSTGRHQPQHF. CDR3 sequence (DNA): TGTGCCAGCAGCTCGACAGGGAGGCATCAGCCCCAGCATTTT.

This clone has just one count. V and J are TRBV27 and TRBJ1-4; D is unresolved. This CDR3 is built from 11 residues. Per germline, CDR1 MNHEY and CDR2 SMNVEV (reference sequence). With 8 bases removed from V and 7 bases from J, the gap between germline ends came to 8 bases. The CDR3 spells CASSLGEKLFF. In DNA, the CDR3 is TGTGCCAGCTCGCTAGGTGAAAAACTGTTTTTT.

This rearrangement joins TRBV6-2 or TRBV6-3 to TRBJ2-7; 9 positions match TRBD2. The trim removed 2 bases at V and 4 bases at J, leaving 3 bases unmatched. This CDR3 comprises 14 residues. Per the germline V gene, CDR1 is MNHEY and CDR2 is SVGEGT. The CDR3 DNA sequence: TGTGCCAGCAGTTACCCTAGCGGGAAGTACGAGCAGTACTTC. Its protein is CASSYPSGKYEQYF.

V gene TRBV18 combines with J gene TRBJ1-2, with 7 bases aligning to TRBD1. The length of the CDR3 is 14 residues. The germline CDR1 and CDR2 sequences are KGHSH and LQKENI. The ends lost 3 bases at V and 4 bases at J; junction bases unmatched: 5. The CDR3: CASSPAGTVYGYTF. CDR3 nucleotide sequence: TGTGCCAGCTCACCGGCCGGGACAGTCTATGGCTACACCTTC.